Each of the 30 T cell receptor beta chains below was sequenced from the same sample in a study of T cells in Graves' hyperthyroidism and ophthalmopathy. There were TCR beta CDR3 regions amplified from RNA transcripts. HTBI primers drove first-round RT-PCR of the TCR CDR3. TCRdb used MiXCR to reprocess the multiplex PCR reads, holding one entry per CDR3 protein. The table has 550,000 to 650,000 distinct CDR3 sequences, around 13% seen once; the top ten hold about 15%. The sequenced sample consisted of blood. The receptors here all came from a middle-aged woman with Graves' hyperthyroidism.

This clonotype was recorded at least ten times. V and J are TRBV18 and TRBJ1-1; perhaps TRBD1 as D (6 bases). CDR1 is KGHSH and CDR2 is LQKENI in the germline V gene. V shed 4 bases and J shed 2 bases, with 14 bases lying between them. The CDR3 loop spans 15 amino acids. For the CDR3, the DNA is TGTGCCAGCTCACTCGGGGGCCGGGGAAACACTGAAGCTTTCTTT. Its translation: CASSLGGRGNTEAFF.

The chain uses TRBV3-1 and TRBJ2-1; D may be TRBD2 (6 bases). Trimming took off 4 bases at V and 0 bases at J, with 13 bases between the two ends. The CDR3 contains 16 residues. Germline V gene data show CDR1 as LGHDT and CDR2 as YNNKEL (reference sequence). CDR3 DNA sequence: TGTGCCAGCAGCCCTGGGGGACTCAGCTCCTACAATGAGCAGTTCTTC. Amino acid sequence: CASSPGGLSSYNEQFF.

This clonotype was counted at least ten times. This chain connects TRBV7-9 to TRBJ2-1; 8 nucleotides match TRBD1. The germline CDR1 and CDR2 sequences are SEHNR and FQNEAQ (reference sequence). V lost 0 bases to trimming and J lost 0 bases; unmatched junction nucleotides: 4. The CDR3 totals 17 residues. CDR3 nucleotide sequence: TGTGCCAGCAGCTTAGCGCAGGGGGCCATCTCCTACAATGAGCAGTTCTTC. Protein: CASSLAQGAISYNEQFF.

The sample holds a few counts of this clonotype. The chain has TRBV24-1 and TRBJ2-2; 10 bases align to TRBD1. Germline loops: CDR1 KGHDR, CDR2 SFDVKD. J was trimmed by 2 bases and V by 4 bases; bases with no gene match: 6. CDR3 size: 17 residues. The CDR3 coding sequence is TGTGCCACCAGTGAGGGACAGGGGTCTTTCAACACCGGGGAGCTGTTTTTT. Translating it yields CATSEGQGSFNTGELFF.

This clonotype was counted at least ten times. This chain connects TRBV27 to TRBJ1-2; D is unclear. Germline CDR1 MNHEY, CDR2 SMNVEV (reference sequence). The CDR3 has 13 amino acids. V lost 3 bases and J 2 bases, leaving 7 bases between the germline ends. CDR3 region: CASSFTVNYGYTF. The CDR3 nucleotides are TGTGCCAGCAGTTTTACAGTGAACTATGGCTACACCTTC.

Many counts were recorded for this clonotype. The genes are TRBV5-1 and TRBJ2-1; TRBD2 agrees at 11 bases. J was trimmed by 7 bases and V by 0 bases; bases with no gene match: 9. The CDR3 is made up of 17 amino acids. Germline V gene sequence: CDR1 SGHRS, CDR2 YFSETQ. The CDR3 coding sequence is TGCGCCAGCAGCTTGGATTTTAGCGGGAGGGCCAGAAATGAGCAGTTCTTC. Residues: CASSLDFSGRARNEQFF.

This clonotype showed up many times. This rearrangement joins TRBV28 to TRBJ2-7; 11 nucleotides line up with TRBD1. Germline CDR1 MDHEN, CDR2 SYDVKM. CDR3 length: 14 residues. The ends lost 8 bases at V and 6 bases at J; junction bases unmatched: 9. Written as DNA, the CDR3 is TGTGCCAGCTACCGAGGGGGACAGGGGGTCGAGCAGTACTTC. Translated: CASYRGGQGVEQYF.

This clonotype was counted only a few times. The chain has TRBV7-8 and TRBJ2-1, with TRBD2 matching 8 bases. Looked up from germline, CDR1 is SGHVS and CDR2 is FQNEAQ. The trim removed 4 bases at V and 8 bases at J, leaving 7 bases unmatched. This CDR3 comprises 14 residues. DNA for the CDR3: TGTGCCAGCAGCTCGACTAGCGTCGTCTATGAGCAGTTCTTC. Protein: CASSSTSVVYEQFF.

The V call is TRBV3-1, the J call TRBJ1-6, with TRBD1 matching 12 bases. The CDR3 length is 18 residues. Germline CDR1 reads LGHDT; CDR2 reads YNNKEL (reference sequence). Unmatched junction bases numbered 5, after V lost 0 bases and J lost 5 bases. CDR3 bases: TGTGCCAGCAGCCAAGAAACCGGGACAGGGGGCAATAATTCACCCCTCCACTTT. Its protein is CASSQETGTGGNNSPLHF.

This clonotype was found many times. CDR3 sequence reads: CSARIGSGFNEQFF. CDR3 DNA sequence: TGCAGTGCTAGAATCGGTAGCGGCTTCAATGAGCAGTTCTTC. The chain links TRBV20-1 to TRBJ2-1; tentatively, D is TRBD2 (6 bases). This CDR3 spans 14 amino acids. The germline V gene encodes CDR1 DFQATT and CDR2 SNEGSKA (reference sequence). Trimming took off 2 bases at V and 6 bases at J, with 14 bases between the two ends.

The sample holds many counts of this clonotype. The chain combines TRBV5-1 with TRBJ2-7; 9 bases are a match to TRBD2. J lost 2 bases, V lost 0 bases, and 3 bases had no gene match. The CDR3 spans 15 residues. Germline CDR1 is SGHRS and CDR2 is YFSETQ. The CDR3 bases are TGCGCCAGCAGCTTGGGGCCTAGCGGGGCCTACGAGCAGTACTTC. This codes for CASSLGPSGAYEQYF.

This clonotype was counted many times. The CDR3 reads CASSPGLADVYNEQFF. CDR3 coding DNA: TGTGCCAGCTCGCCAGGACTAGCAGACGTCTACAATGAGCAGTTCTTC. The chain couples TRBV18 to TRBJ2-1; TRBD2 matches at 8 bases. CDR1 KGHSH and CDR2 LQKENI come from the germline V gene. V shed 6 bases, J shed 3 bases, and the junction held 10 bases outside the gene matches. CDR3 length equals 16 residues.

The V gene is TRBV7-9, the J gene TRBJ1-2, with no clear D. CDR3 size: 14 residues. Germline V gene lookup returns CDR1 SEHNR and CDR2 FQNEAQ (reference sequence). V was cut by 3 bases and J by 3 bases, with 11 bases left in between. The CDR3 loop reads CASSFGSGDYGYTF. The CDR3 DNA sequence: TGTGCCAGCAGCTTTGGATCAGGAGACTATGGCTACACCTTC.

The table lists this clonotype with many counts. The J gene is TRBJ1-5, the V gene TRBV2; D is ambiguous. The CDR3 runs to 15 residues. Deletions cut 7 bases from V and 1 base from J, with 14 bases between. CDR1 is SNHLY, CDR2 FYNNEI, per germline. In DNA, the CDR3 is TGTGCCAGCACCATCGACAAGGCCAGCAATCAGCCCCAGCATTTT. Translating it yields CASTIDKASNQPQHF. The variable domain in full, with the rest retrieved from reference TRBV2 and TRBJ1-5, is EPEVTQTPSHQVTQMGQEVILRCVPISNHLYFYWYRQILGQKVEFLVSFYNNEISEKSEIFDDQFSVERPDGSNFTLKIRSTKLEDSAMYFCASTIDKASNQPQHFGDGTRLSIL.

This clonotype showed up many times. The gene calls are TRBV28 and TRBJ2-3, with D perhaps matching TRBD1 or TRBD2 (5 bases each). Per the germline V gene, CDR1 is MDHEN and CDR2 is SYDVKM. V was cut by 5 bases and J by 2 bases, with 20 bases left in between. CDR3 size: 17 residues. Here the CDR3 DNA reads TGTGCCAGCAGTATCCCCCCTTTGAGGGGTCCCACAGATACGCAGTATTTT. It encodes CASSIPPLRGPTDTQYF.

This clonotype was observed at least ten times. This rearrangement joins TRBV28 to TRBJ2-6, with D unclear. This CDR3 comprises 13 residues. Looked up from germline, CDR1 is MDHEN and CDR2 is SYDVKM. Trimming pared 8 bases from V and 2 bases from J, leaving 7 bases between. In nucleotides, the CDR3 is TGTGCCAGCTTTGGAGCTGGGGCCAACGTCCTGACTTTC. Translating it yields CASFGAGANVLTF.

In its sample, this clonotype was seen many times. The chain couples TRBV9 to TRBJ2-2, with 7 bases fitting TRBD2. This CDR3 comprises 15 residues. Germline CDR1 is SGDLS and CDR2 is YYNGEE. V shed 4 bases and J 2 bases; nucleotides not matched to a gene: 5. DNA for the CDR3: TGTGCCAGCAGCCCGGGCGGGGGTAACACCGGGGAGCTGTTTTTT. It translates to CASSPGGGNTGELFF.

The table lists this clonotype with many counts. The gene calls are TRBV7-8 and TRBJ1-4, with D possibly TRBD1 on 5 matching bases. The CDR3 sequence is 14 residues long. V was clipped by 3 bases and J by 0 bases, with 5 bases between them. CDR1 is SGHVS and CDR2 is FQNEAQ in the germline V gene. CDR3 protein: CASSLTATNEKLFF. CDR3 DNA: TGTGCCAGCAGCTTGACAGCAACTAATGAAAAACTGTTTTTT.

This clonotype was seen a handful of times. This chain joins TRBV27 and TRBJ2-1, with a weak D call TRBD2 (6 bases). The CDR3 has 17 amino acids. Germline V gene lookup returns CDR1 MNHEY and CDR2 SMNVEV (reference sequence). Trimming took off 5 bases at V and 8 bases at J, with 25 bases between the two ends. The CDR3: CASSPRRRGKVLYEQFF. The CDR3 nucleotides read TGTGCCAGCAGTCCCCGGAGGCGCGGGAAGGTACTATATGAGCAGTTCTTC.

Ten or more counts support this clonotype. Compared with germline, one end of the junction differs, possibly owing to a read error. V is TRBV12-3 or TRBV12-4 and J is TRBJ2-1; possibly TRBD2 for D (6 bases). The CDR3 covers 15 residues. CDR3 amino acids: CASSVAENSYNEQFF. DNA of the CDR3: TGTGCCAGCAGTGTAGCGGAGAACTCCTACAATGAGCAGTTCTTC.

This clonotype was seen repeatedly, ten times or more. V usage is TRBV20-1 and J usage is TRBJ2-7, with 11 bases that match TRBD2. The length of the CDR3 is 18 residues. CDR1 and CDR2 (germline): DFQATT, SNEGSKA (reference sequence). The trim removed 0 bases at V and 4 bases at J, leaving 14 bases unmatched. CDR3 in amino acids: CSARDPRLAGNFQYEQYF. The CDR3 nucleotides read TGCAGTGCTAGAGACCCTAGACTAGCGGGGAACTTTCAGTACGAGCAGTACTTC.

Of note for this clonotype: This could be a read error, since a much larger clone is one nucleotide away. The genes are TRBV2 and TRBJ1-4; no reliable D call. Germline V CDR1 and CDR2: SNHLY, FYNNEI. This CDR3 contains 13 residues. Here the CDR3 reads CASSGRAREKLVF. In DNA, the CDR3 is TGTGCCAGCAGTGGGAGAGCCCGTGAAAAACTGGTTTTT. The variable domain in full, with the rest retrieved from reference TRBV2 and TRBJ1-4, is EPEVTQTPSHQVTQMGQEVILRCVPISNHLYFYWYRQILGQKVEFLVSFYNNEISEKSEIFDDQFSVERPDGSNFTLKIRSTKLEDSAMYFCASSGRAREKLVFGSGTQLSVL.

On this clonotype: At one boundary the junction diverges from the germline segment, which might be a read error. V and J are TRBV5-1 and TRBJ2-6; 13 bases are shared with TRBD2. Germline CDR1 is SGHRS and CDR2 is YFSETQ. The CDR3 totals 18 residues. CDR3 in amino acids: CAGSPGLAGDYGANVLTF. CDR3 DNA: TGCGCCGGCAGCCCCGGACTAGCGGGAGATTATGGGGCCAACGTCCTGACTTTC.

Remarks on this clonotype: A much larger clone lies a single base off, so this may be a read error. The chain links TRBV2 to TRBJ1-5; 7 bases match TRBD1. The CDR3 covers 14 residues. Trimming at V came to 5 bases and at J to 5 bases, leaving 6 bases not matched to a gene. CDR1 is SNHLY and CDR2 is FYNNEI in the germline V gene. The DNA of the CDR3 is TGTGCCAGCAGTACGACAGGGCCCGATCAGCCCCAGCATTTT. Translating it yields CASSTTGPDQPQHF.

V gene TRBV6-1 combines with J gene TRBJ2-1, with D perhaps matching TRBD1 (5 bases). This CDR3 has 13 amino acids. The germline CDR1 and CDR2 sequences are MNHNS and SASEGT. V was shortened by 5 bases and J by 7 bases, with 12 bases between the two germline ends. The CDR3 here is CASSWAGWNEQFF. The CDR3 DNA is TGTGCCAGCAGTTGGGCAGGGTGGAATGAGCAGTTCTTC.

This clonotype was observed at least ten times. This chain uses TRBV28 with TRBJ2-5; D may be TRBD1 (5 bases). V was cut by 7 bases and J by 2 bases, with 14 bases left in between. Germline V CDR1 and CDR2: MDHEN, SYDVKM. The CDR3 runs to 14 residues. DNA for the CDR3: TGTGCCAGCACCCTAGGGGTCTTACAAGAGACCCAGTACTTC. Amino acid sequence: CASTLGVLQETQYF.

The chain carries TRBV19 and TRBJ2-7; 10 bases fit TRBD2. Unmatched junction bases numbered 9, after V lost 5 bases and J lost 5 bases. Germline V CDR1 and CDR2: LNHDA, SQIVND (reference sequence). CDR3 size: 15 residues. CDR3 sequence: CASSSTLAGVNEQYF. The DNA of the CDR3 is TGTGCCAGTAGTTCAACCCTAGCGGGAGTTAACGAGCAGTACTTC.

This clonotype was observed a few times. Relative to the germline gene, one junction end is altered; a read error may explain this. The CDR3 nucleotides read TGTGCTAGCAGCTTGATGGTATCCGGGGAGCTGTTTTTT. This sequence encodes CASSLMVSGELFF. This rearrangement joins TRBV7-7 to TRBJ2-2, with D unclear. The CDR3 is 13 amino acids. Germline values: CDR1 SSHAT, CDR2 FNYEAQ (reference sequence).

There are a few counts of this clonotype. The chain is built from TRBV20-1 and TRBJ2-1; 12 positions match TRBD2. V lost 4 bases, J lost 9 bases, and 7 bases stayed unmatched. This CDR3 has 14 residues. Germline CDR1 is DFQATT and CDR2 is SNEGSKA (reference sequence). As DNA, the CDR3 is TGCAGTGCTATTCTAGCGGGAGGGCCGAGTGAGCAGTTCTTC. This translates into CSAILAGGPSEQFF.

V and J are TRBV5-1 and TRBJ2-3, with a weak D call TRBD2 (5 bases). CDR3 length: 14 amino acids. Looked up from germline, CDR1 is SGHRS and CDR2 is YFSETQ. Trimming took 6 bases from V and 1 from J, leaving 12 bases between them. The CDR3 region is CASNQGLGTDTQYF. CDR3 DNA sequence: TGCGCCAGCAACCAAGGACTGGGCACAGATACGCAGTATTTT.